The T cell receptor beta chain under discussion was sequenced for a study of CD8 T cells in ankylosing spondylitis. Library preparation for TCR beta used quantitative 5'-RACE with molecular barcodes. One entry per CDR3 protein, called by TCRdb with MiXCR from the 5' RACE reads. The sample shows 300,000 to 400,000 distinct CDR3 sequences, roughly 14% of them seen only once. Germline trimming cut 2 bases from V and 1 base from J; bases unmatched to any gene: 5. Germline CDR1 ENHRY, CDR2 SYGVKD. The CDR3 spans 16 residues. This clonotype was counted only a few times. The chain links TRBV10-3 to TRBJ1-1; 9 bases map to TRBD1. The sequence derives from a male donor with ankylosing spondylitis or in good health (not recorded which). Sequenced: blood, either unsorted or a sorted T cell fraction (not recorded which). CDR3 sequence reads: CAISEPGQGENTEAFF. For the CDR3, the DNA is TGTGCCATCAGTGAGCCGGGACAGGGTGAGAACACTGAAGCTTTCTTT.